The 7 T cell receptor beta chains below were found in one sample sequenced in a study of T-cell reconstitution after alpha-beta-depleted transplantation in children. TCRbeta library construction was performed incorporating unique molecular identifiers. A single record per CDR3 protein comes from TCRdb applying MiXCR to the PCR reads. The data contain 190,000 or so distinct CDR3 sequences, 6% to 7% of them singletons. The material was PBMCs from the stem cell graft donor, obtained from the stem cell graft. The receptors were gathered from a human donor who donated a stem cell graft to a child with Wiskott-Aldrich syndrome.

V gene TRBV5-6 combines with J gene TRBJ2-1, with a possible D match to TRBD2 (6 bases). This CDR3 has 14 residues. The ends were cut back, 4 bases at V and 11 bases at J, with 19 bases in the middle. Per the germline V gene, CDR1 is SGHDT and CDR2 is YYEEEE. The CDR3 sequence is CASSPGGLSSQQFF. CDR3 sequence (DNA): TGTGCCAGCAGCCCCGGGGGTTTAAGTTCCCAGCAGTTCTTC.

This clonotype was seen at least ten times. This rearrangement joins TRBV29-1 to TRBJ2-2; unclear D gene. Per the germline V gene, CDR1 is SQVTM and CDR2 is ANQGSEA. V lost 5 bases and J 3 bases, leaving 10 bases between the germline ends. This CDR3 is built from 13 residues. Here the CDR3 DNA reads TGCAGCGTTTCCCCCTCATACACCGGGGAGCTGTTTTTT. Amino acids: CSVSPSYTGELFF.

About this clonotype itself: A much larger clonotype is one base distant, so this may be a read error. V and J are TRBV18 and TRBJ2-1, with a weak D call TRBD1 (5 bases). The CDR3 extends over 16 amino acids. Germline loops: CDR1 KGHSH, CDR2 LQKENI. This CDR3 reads CARSPRWAGSVNEQFF. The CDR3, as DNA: TGTGCCAGATCACCACGGTGGGCAGGGTCTGTTAATGAGCAGTTCTTC.

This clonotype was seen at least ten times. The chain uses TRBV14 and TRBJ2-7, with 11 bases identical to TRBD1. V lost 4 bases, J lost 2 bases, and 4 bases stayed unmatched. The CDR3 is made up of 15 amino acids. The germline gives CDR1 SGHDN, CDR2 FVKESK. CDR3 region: CASSRLGQGAYEQYF. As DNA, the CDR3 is TGTGCCAGCAGCCGTCTGGGACAGGGGGCCTACGAGCAGTACTTC.

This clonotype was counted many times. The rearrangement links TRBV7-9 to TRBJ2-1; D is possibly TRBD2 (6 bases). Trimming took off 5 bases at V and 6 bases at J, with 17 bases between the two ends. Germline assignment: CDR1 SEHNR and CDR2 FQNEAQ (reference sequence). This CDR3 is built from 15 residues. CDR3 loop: CASSEPGLLVNEQFF. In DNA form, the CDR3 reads TGTGCCAGCAGCGAACCGGGACTTCTAGTCAATGAGCAGTTCTTC.

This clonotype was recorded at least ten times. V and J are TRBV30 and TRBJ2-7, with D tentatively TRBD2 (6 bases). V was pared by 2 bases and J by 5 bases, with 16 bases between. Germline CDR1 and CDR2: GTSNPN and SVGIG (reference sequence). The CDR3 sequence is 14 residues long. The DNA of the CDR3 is TGTGCCTGGAGTACGGGACTCCTACAAAACGAGCAGTACTTC. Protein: CAWSTGLLQNEQYF.

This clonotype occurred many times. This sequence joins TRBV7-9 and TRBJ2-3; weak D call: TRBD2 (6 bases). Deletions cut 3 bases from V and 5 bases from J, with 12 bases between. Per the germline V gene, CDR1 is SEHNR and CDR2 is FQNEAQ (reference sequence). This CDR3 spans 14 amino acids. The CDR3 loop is CASSFIAVGDTQYF. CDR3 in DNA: TGTGCCAGCAGCTTTATAGCGGTCGGAGATACGCAGTATTTT.